This T cell receptor beta chain was profiled in a study of T cell repertoires in cytomegalovirus infection. Germline V lookup: CDR1 DFQATT, CDR2 SNEGSKA (reference sequence). V gave up 5 bases and J gave up 6 bases, with 10 bases separating them. This CDR3 has 11 amino acids. TCRdb reprocessed the reads with MiXCR, giving one entry per CDR3 protein. Of 500,000 to 600,000 distinct CDR3 sequences listed, approximately 17% were seen once; the top ten hold roughly 25%. Sequenced sample: CD8+ T cells from PBMCs. V and J are TRBV20-1 and TRBJ1-2, with D unresolved. The sequence was obtained from a human donor in good health (CMV status not recorded). Some clones in this sample may be carry-over from other donors' samples. The CDR3 reads CSAHWTDGYTF. As DNA, the CDR3 is TGCAGTGCTCACTGGACGGATGGCTACACCTTC.